This passage covers 27 T cell receptor beta chains from one sample sequenced in a study of neurological immune-mediated disorders. Each CDR3 protein is one row after TCRdb ran MiXCR on the 5' RACE reads. This sample carries 20,000 or so distinct CDR3 sequences, about 10% of them seen once, and the ten largest clones take 29%. Material: CD8+ T cells from blood. These receptors all stem from a woman in her fifties or sixties in good health.

By its share, this clonotype is medium-sized. This chain uses TRBV28 with TRBJ2-1; D is unclear. CDR3 length equals 15 residues. V was shortened by 4 bases and J by 3 bases, with 13 bases between the two germline ends. The germline CDR1 and CDR2 sequences are MDHEN and SYDVKM. The CDR3 loop reads CASSSPIDGYNEQFF. The CDR3 nucleotides read TGTGCCAGCAGTTCCCCCATAGATGGCTACAATGAGCAGTTCTTC.

About this clonotype: The junction departs from germline at one end; a sequencing error may be responsible. This chain connects TRBV7-2 to TRBJ2-5; D gene uncertain. The CDR3 sequence is 15 residues long. The germline V gene encodes CDR1 SGHTA and CDR2 FQGNSA. The CDR3 here is CANSAARILSETQYF. CDR3 bases: TGTGCCAACAGCGCCGCTAGAATTTTGTCAGAGACCCAGTACTTC.

This clonotype was detected ten times or more. This chain connects TRBV27 to TRBJ1-6; perhaps TRBD1 as D (6 bases). The CDR3 contains 15 residues. V was cut by 6 bases and J by 7 bases, with 16 bases left in between. Germline V gene data show CDR1 as MNHEY and CDR2 as SMNVEV (reference sequence). This chain's CDR3 is CASRVGGAGNSPLHF. In DNA form, the CDR3 reads TGTGCCAGCAGGGTAGGGGGGGCTGGGAATTCACCCCTCCACTTT.

The rearrangement uses TRBV25-1 and TRBJ2-1, with D uncertain. V was trimmed by 2 bases and J by 8 bases, leaving 4 bases between them. Germline CDR1 is MGHDK and CDR2 is SYGVNS. The CDR3 extends over 11 amino acids. In DNA form, the CDR3 reads TGTGCCAGCAGTGAAGGGCATGAGCAGTTCTTC. The encoded protein is CASSEGHEQFF. The variable domain in full, with the rest retrieved from reference TRBV25-1 and TRBJ2-1, is EADIYQTPRYLVIGTGKKITLECSQTMGHDKMYWYQQDPGMELHLIHYSYGVNSTEKGDLSSESTVSRIRTEHFPLTLESARPSHTSQYLCASSEGHEQFFGPGTRLTVL.

This clonotype was seen at least ten times. The J gene is TRBJ2-6, the V gene TRBV5-1; D gene ambiguous. CDR3 length: 15 residues. CDR1 and CDR2 (germline): SGHRS, YFSETQ. Trimming shortened V by 2 bases and J by 0 bases, and 6 bases separated the two germline ends. The CDR3, as DNA: TGCGCCAGCAGCTTCAGACACTCTGGGGCCAACGTCCTGACTTTC. Amino acids: CASSFRHSGANVLTF.

In its sample, this clonotype is medium-sized. This chain uses TRBV10-3 with TRBJ2-1; D is possibly TRBD2 (6 bases). Looked up from germline, CDR1 is ENHRY and CDR2 is SYGVKD. Trimming took 6 bases from V and 2 from J, leaving 17 bases between them. The CDR3 has 16 amino acids. In nucleotides, the CDR3 is TGTGCCATCAGAGGAGGGACCAGCGGCGCCTACAATGAGCAGTTCTTC. Residues: CAIRGGTSGAYNEQFF.

This clonotype was counted many times. The chain carries TRBV9 and TRBJ2-1; D perhaps matches TRBD2 (6 bases). Germline CDR1 and CDR2: SGDLS and YYNGEE. With 3 bases removed from V and 3 bases from J, the gap between germline ends came to 13 bases. The CDR3 has 15 amino acids. CDR3 coding DNA: TGTGCCAGCAGCGATAGCGGAATAAGCTACAATGAGCAGTTCTTC. Protein: CASSDSGISYNEQFF.

The V call is TRBV9, the J call TRBJ2-3, with D tentatively TRBD2 (5 bases). V lost 3 bases and J 2 bases, leaving 13 bases between the germline ends. The V gene's germline CDR1 is SGDLS and CDR2 YYNGEE. The CDR3 length is 15 residues. Here the CDR3 DNA reads TGTGCCAGCAGCGAAAATAGCGCTACCACAGATACGCAGTATTTT. It translates to CASSENSATTDTQYF.

This clonotype was picked up many times. This sequence joins TRBV27 and TRBJ1-1; 8 nucleotides match TRBD1. This CDR3 contains 13 residues. With V trimmed by 6 bases and J by 5 bases, 5 bases remained unmatched. Germline assignment: CDR1 MNHEY and CDR2 SMNVEV (reference sequence). For the CDR3, the DNA is TGTGCCAGCAGCTCGACAGGGGAAACTGAAGCTTTCTTT. Its protein product is CASSSTGETEAFF.

This clonotype was observed at least ten times. The V and J genes are TRBV11-2 and TRBJ2-7; 7 nucleotides align to TRBD1. J was trimmed by 3 bases and V by 3 bases; bases with no gene match: 5. The CDR3 spans 14 residues. Germline V gene data show CDR1 as SGHAT and CDR2 as FQNNGV. The CDR3 region has the DNA TGTGCCAGCAGCTTGGATTCAGGGGGCTACGAGCAGTACTTC. Amino acids: CASSLDSGGYEQYF.

This clonotype was seen repeatedly, ten times or more. The genes are TRBV7-9 and TRBJ1-4; unclear D gene. CDR1 and CDR2 from the germline V gene are SEHNR and FQNEAQ (reference sequence). The ends were cut back, 5 bases at V and 6 bases at J, with 13 bases in the middle. The CDR3 length is 14 residues. The CDR3 DNA is TGTGCCAGCAGCATCGGGTCCTACCATGAAAAACTGTTTTTT. It yields the protein CASSIGSYHEKLFF.

This clonotype was seen only a few times. V is TRBV7-7 and J is TRBJ1-4; no definite D call. CDR3 length: 13 amino acids. V lost 1 base to trimming and J lost 7 bases, with 7 bases between them. Germline values: CDR1 SSHAT, CDR2 FNYEAQ (reference sequence). The CDR3 is CASSLERGEKLFF. The CDR3 coding sequence is TGTGCCAGCAGCTTAGAACGCGGTGAAAAACTGTTTTTT. Together with reference TRBV7-7 and TRBJ1-4, the CDR3 gives the full variable domain: GAGVSQSPRYKVTKRGQDVTLRCDPISSHATLYWYQQALGQGPEFLTYFNYEAQPDKSGLPSDRFSAERPEGSISTLTIQRTEQRDSAMYRCASSLERGEKLFFGSGTQLSVL.

The sample holds many counts of this clonotype. The rearrangement links TRBV28 to TRBJ2-7, with 8 bases fitting TRBD1. V trimming: 2 bases; J trimming: 4 bases; junction bases outside the gene matches: 10. The CDR3 length is 16 residues. Germline loops: CDR1 MDHEN, CDR2 SYDVKM. The CDR3 DNA sequence: TGTGCCAGCAGTTTAAGCCCTACTCGGACAGGGTACGAGCAGTACTTC. Its protein is CASSLSPTRTGYEQYF.

Details on this clonotype: One end of the junction is discordant with germline, which a read error may explain. V and J are TRBV7-8 and TRBJ2-2; 9 bases align to TRBD2. The CDR3 has 16 amino acids. Looked up from germline, CDR1 is SGHVS and CDR2 is FQNEAQ. The CDR3 loop is CASSSLTSGYTGELFF. CDR3 sequence (DNA): TGTGCCAGCAGCTCGTTGACTAGCGGATACACTGGGGAGCTGTTTTTT.

This clonotype has ten or more counts. The V call is TRBV15, the J call TRBJ2-2, with a possible D match to TRBD2 (5 bases). The CDR3 runs to 15 residues. V lost 10 bases to trimming and J lost 1 base, with 16 bases between them. Germline V lookup: CDR1 LNHNV, CDR2 YYDKDF (reference sequence). The DNA of the CDR3 is TGTGCCAGCAAAGACACGGAGGTGAACACCGGGGAGCTGTTTTTT. Amino acids: CASKDTEVNTGELFF.

This clonotype came up many times. The chain employs TRBV29-1 and TRBJ2-7; 8 positions match TRBD1. This CDR3 spans 15 amino acids. From germline, CDR1 is SQVTM and CDR2 ANQGSEA. Trimming at V came to 3 bases and at J to 2 bases, leaving 9 bases not matched to a gene. CDR3 sequence (DNA): TGCAGCGTTGATGGGTGGAAACAGGGGGCCTACGAGCAGTACTTC. It codes for CSVDGWKQGAYEQYF.

This clonotype was counted ten times or more. This chain joins TRBV6-1 and TRBJ2-3; 9 bases line up with TRBD2. The germline V gene has CDR1 MNHNS and CDR2 SASEGT. This CDR3 has 14 amino acids. V was pared by 11 bases and J by 2 bases, with 8 bases of the junction left unmatched. CDR3 residues: CASKTSGDTDTQYF. CDR3 sequence (DNA): TGTGCCTCAAAGACTAGCGGTGACACAGATACGCAGTATTTT.

This clonotype was seen ten or more times. The rearrangement links TRBV15 to TRBJ2-2; 11 nucleotides align to TRBD1. V shed 5 bases and J 6 bases; nucleotides not matched to a gene: 5. The CDR3 sequence is 15 residues long. From germline, CDR1 is LNHNV and CDR2 YYDKDF (reference sequence). This chain's CDR3 is CATSPDRGLAGELFF. The CDR3, as DNA: TGTGCCACCAGCCCGGACAGGGGGCTTGCCGGGGAGCTGTTTTTT.

The rearrangement links TRBV10-3 to TRBJ2-7, with a possible D match to TRBD1 (6 bases). Germline loops: CDR1 ENHRY, CDR2 SYGVKD. This CDR3 has 11 residues. Trimming left V 11 bases short and J 4 bases short, with 12 bases between. The chain's CDR3 is CAGGTGYEQYF. In nucleotides, the CDR3 is TGTGCCGGGGGCACCGGATACGAGCAGTACTTC.

In its sample, this clonotype was seen many times. The V gene is TRBV7-2, the J gene TRBJ1-1, with D uncertain. The CDR3 consists of 13 residues. From germline, CDR1 is SGHTA and CDR2 FQGNSA. Deletions cut 5 bases from V and 4 bases from J, with 11 bases between. CDR3 in amino acids: CASSRPVGTEAFF. DNA for the CDR3: TGTGCCAGCAGCCGACCAGTGGGCACTGAAGCTTTCTTT.

This clonotype was observed at least ten times. V is TRBV4-1 and J is TRBJ2-7, with a possible D match to TRBD1 (5 bases). This CDR3 spans 16 amino acids. Germline-derived CDR1 and CDR2 are MGHRA and YSYEKL. Trimming pared 1 base from V and 2 bases from J, leaving 15 bases between. CDR3 DNA sequence: TGCGCCAGCAGCCAAGGGGTCCCAGGGCTCACCTACGAGCAGTACTTC. Amino acid sequence: CASSQGVPGLTYEQYF.

This clonotype has at least ten counts. The rearrangement uses TRBV20-1 and TRBJ2-7; a weak D match, TRBD1 (6 bases). Germline V gene lookup returns CDR1 DFQATT and CDR2 SNEGSKA (reference sequence). This CDR3 has 13 residues. The V gene lost 6 bases and the J gene lost 4 bases, with 16 bases spanning the gap. For the CDR3, the DNA is TGCAGTGCCTTGGACAGAGAGACTTACGAGCAGTACTTC. Translating it yields CSALDRETYEQYF.

V and J are TRBV29-1 and TRBJ2-2; D call uncertain. Germline CDR1 and CDR2: SQVTM and ANQGSEA. V dropped 5 bases and J dropped 7 bases, with 8 bases sitting between them. The CDR3 has 11 residues. CDR3 DNA sequence: TGCAGCGTTAAGGGTAACGGGGAGCTGTTTTTT. This codes for CSVKGNGELFF.

This chain connects TRBV29-1 to TRBJ1-1, with D possibly matching TRBD1 (6 bases). Germline V CDR1 and CDR2: SQVTM, ANQGSEA. This CDR3 is 14 amino acids long. The V and J ends lost 7 bases and 3 bases respectively, with 18 bases between them. For the CDR3, the DNA is TGCAGCGGGAGGGGGATACAGGGATACACTGAAGCTTTCTTT. This translates into CSGRGIQGYTEAFF.

This clonotype came up many times. The chain has TRBV28 and TRBJ1-5; D uncertain. CDR1 is MDHEN, CDR2 SYDVKM, per germline. CDR3 length: 15 residues. Trimming removed 5 bases at V and 9 bases at J, with 20 bases between. The CDR3 DNA is TGTGCCAGCAGTCTACGCGGAGGAGTGCTGTGGCCCCAGCATTTT. Protein product: CASSLRGGVLWPQHF.

This clonotype was seen many times. This chain links TRBV20-1 with TRBJ1-5; 7 positions match TRBD1. CDR3 length: 14 amino acids. The V gene's germline CDR1 is DFQATT and CDR2 SNEGSKA (reference sequence). V was pared by 4 bases and J by 2 bases, with 5 bases of the junction left unmatched. The CDR3 sequence is CSAKTGVGNQPQHF. The CDR3 DNA follows: TGCAGTGCTAAAACAGGGGTCGGCAATCAGCCCCAGCATTTT.

This clonotype has at least ten counts. The rearrangement links TRBV4-3 to TRBJ2-1; D possibly corresponds to TRBD2 (6 bases). Germline-derived CDR1 and CDR2 are LGHNA and YSLEER. V lost 4 bases, J lost 8 bases, and 21 bases lay in between. This CDR3 is 16 amino acids long. CDR3 nucleotides: TGCGCCAGCAGCCCAGCAGGCGCTCCGAAGCGGGATGAGCAGTTCTTC. It is translated as CASSPAGAPKRDEQFF.